The following is a T cell receptor beta chain sequence with its context. V lost 0 bases and J 11 bases, leaving 16 bases between the germline ends. The CDR3 has 14 amino acids. From germline, CDR1 is SGHTA and CDR2 FQGTGA. The data are from a study of cytomegalovirus exposure and HLA in healthy donors. With 60 Vbeta and 13 Jbeta primers, the PCR was carried out. Using immunoSEQ multiplex PCR, the repertoire was profiled, and TCRdb retains in-frame clones only, with some absent. The sample gives tens of thousands of clones, 60% to 75% of which show up once; about 20% is in the top ten. The sequenced sample consisted of PBMCs. This rearrangement joins TRBV7-3 to TRBJ1-1; D not certain. This receptor was taken from a man aged 35 to 55 in good health and CMV-seropositive. The chain's CDR3 is CASSLTGAEGRAFF. Written as DNA, the CDR3 is TGTGCCAGCAGCTTAACCGGAGCCGAAGGGAGGGCTTTCTTT.